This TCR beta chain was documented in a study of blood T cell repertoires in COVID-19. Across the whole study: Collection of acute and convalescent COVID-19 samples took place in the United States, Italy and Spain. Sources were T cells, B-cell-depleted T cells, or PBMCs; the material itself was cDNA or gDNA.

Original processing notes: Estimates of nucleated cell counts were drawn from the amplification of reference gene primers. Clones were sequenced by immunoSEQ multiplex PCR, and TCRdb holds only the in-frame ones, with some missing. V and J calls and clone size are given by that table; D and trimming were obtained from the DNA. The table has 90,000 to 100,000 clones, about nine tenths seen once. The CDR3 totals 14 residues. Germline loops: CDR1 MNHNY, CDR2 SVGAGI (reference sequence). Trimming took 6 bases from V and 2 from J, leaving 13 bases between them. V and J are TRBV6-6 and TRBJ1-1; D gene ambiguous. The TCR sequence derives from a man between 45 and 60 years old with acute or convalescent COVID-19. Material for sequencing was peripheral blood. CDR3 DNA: TGTGCCAGCAGCCCCTGGACTTTAAACACTGAAGCTTTCTTT. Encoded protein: CASSPWTLNTEAFF.